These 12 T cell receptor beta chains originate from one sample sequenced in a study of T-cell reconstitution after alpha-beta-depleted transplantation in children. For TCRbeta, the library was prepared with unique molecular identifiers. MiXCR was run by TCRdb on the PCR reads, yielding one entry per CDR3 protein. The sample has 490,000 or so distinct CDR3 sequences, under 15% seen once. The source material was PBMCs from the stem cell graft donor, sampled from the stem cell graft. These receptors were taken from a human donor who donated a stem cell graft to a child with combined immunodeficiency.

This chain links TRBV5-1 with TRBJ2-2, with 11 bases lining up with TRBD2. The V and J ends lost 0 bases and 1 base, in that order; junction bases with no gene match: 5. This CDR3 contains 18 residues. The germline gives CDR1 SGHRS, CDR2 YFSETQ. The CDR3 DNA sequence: TGCGCCAGCAGCTTGGACGGGACTAGCGGCCAGAACACCGGGGAGCTGTTTTTT. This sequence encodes CASSLDGTSGQNTGELFF.

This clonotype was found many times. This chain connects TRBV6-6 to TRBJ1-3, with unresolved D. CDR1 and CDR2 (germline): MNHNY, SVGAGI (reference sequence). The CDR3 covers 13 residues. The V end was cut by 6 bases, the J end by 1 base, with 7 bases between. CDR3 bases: TGTGCCAGCAGAGGGAGTTCTGGAAACACCATATATTTT. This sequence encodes CASRGSSGNTIYF.

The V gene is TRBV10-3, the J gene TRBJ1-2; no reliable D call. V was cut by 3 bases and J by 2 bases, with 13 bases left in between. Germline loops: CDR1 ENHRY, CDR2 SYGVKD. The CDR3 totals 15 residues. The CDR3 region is CAISEFLGGNYGYTF. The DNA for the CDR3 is TGTGCCATCAGTGAATTTCTCGGCGGCAACTATGGCTACACCTTC.

CDR3 in DNA: TGCAGTGCTAGAGATAACCGGCTTGGAACCTACGAGCAGTACTTC. Its translation is CSARDNRLGTYEQYF. The V and J genes are TRBV20-1 and TRBJ2-7; D is uncertain. This CDR3 has 15 amino acids. Per germline, CDR1 DFQATT and CDR2 SNEGSKA (reference sequence). Trimming took 0 bases from V and 2 from J, leaving 14 bases between them.

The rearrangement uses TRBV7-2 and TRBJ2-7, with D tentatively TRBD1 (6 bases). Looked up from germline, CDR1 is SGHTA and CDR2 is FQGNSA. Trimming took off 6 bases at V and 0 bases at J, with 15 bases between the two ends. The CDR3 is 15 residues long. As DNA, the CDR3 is TGTGCCAGCAGTCAGAGGGGGTTCAGCTCCTACGAGCAGTACTTC. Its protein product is CASSQRGFSSYEQYF.

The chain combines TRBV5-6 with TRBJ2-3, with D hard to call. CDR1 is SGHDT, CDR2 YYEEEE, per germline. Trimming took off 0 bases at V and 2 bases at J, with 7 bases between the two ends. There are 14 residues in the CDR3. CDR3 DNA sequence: TGTGCCAGCAGCTTGGGTGACAACACAGATACGCAGTATTTT. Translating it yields CASSLGDNTDTQYF.

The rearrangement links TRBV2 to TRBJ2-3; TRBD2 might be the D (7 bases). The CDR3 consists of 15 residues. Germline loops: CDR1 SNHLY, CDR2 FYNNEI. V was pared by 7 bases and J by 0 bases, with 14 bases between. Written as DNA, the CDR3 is TGTGCCAGCAACAGGGAGGGCCCCAGCACAGATACGCAGTATTTT. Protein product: CASNREGPSTDTQYF.

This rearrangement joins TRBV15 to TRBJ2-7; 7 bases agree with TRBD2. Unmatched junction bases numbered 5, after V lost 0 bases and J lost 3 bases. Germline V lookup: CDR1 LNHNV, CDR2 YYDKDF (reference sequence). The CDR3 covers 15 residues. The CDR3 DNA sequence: TGTGCCACCAGCAGAGATAGCGGGTCCATCTACGAGCAGTACTTC. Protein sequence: CATSRDSGSIYEQYF.

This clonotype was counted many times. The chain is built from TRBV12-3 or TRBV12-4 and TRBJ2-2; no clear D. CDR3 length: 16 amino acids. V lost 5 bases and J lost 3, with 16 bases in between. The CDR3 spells CASSAPGVGHTGELFF. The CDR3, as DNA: TGTGCCAGCAGTGCCCCTGGGGTTGGTCACACCGGGGAGCTGTTTTTT.

The CDR3 loop is CASSSGLAGTGETQYF. The CDR3 region has the DNA TGTGCCAGCAGCTCTGGACTAGCGGGAACGGGAGAGACCCAGTACTTC. The chain uses TRBV7-8 and TRBJ2-5; 12 bases are shared with TRBD2. This CDR3 region has 16 residues. The V and J ends lost 4 bases and 4 bases, in that order; junction bases with no gene match: 7. From germline, CDR1 is SGHVS and CDR2 FQNEAQ.

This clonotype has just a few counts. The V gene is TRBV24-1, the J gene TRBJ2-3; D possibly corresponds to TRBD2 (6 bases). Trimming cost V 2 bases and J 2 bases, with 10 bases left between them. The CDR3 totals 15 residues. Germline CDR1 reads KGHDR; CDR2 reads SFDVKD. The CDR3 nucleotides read TGTGCCACCAGTGATTCGGGACTCCACACAGATACGCAGTATTTT. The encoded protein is CATSDSGLHTDTQYF.

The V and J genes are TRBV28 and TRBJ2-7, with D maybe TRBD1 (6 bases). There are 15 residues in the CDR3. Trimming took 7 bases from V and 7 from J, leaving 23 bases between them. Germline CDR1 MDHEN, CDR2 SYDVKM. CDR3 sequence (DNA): TGTGCCAGCAAAGGACAGAGACACGACTCTTGGGAGCAGTACTTC. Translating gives CASKGQRHDSWEQYF.